This T cell receptor beta chain was observed in a study of cytomegalovirus exposure and HLA in healthy donors. The wider study: The 120 or so validation repertoires, a later analysis reported, used the same platform as the 600 to 700 first-cohort repertoires. Whole-study results and caveats: Most TCRs appeared rarely, but some public TCRs recurred in many donors. In a later analysis, first-cohort TCR clusters were found to tend to co-occur in the approximately 120 validation repertoires. The study recorded 150 to 200 TCR beta chains that were cytomegalovirus-associated.

Regarding this clone: Its antigen is undetermined.

The table came from immunoSEQ multiplex PCR; TCRdb's copy has only in-frame clones and leaves some out. The sample includes about 280,000 clones, 80% to 90% of them seen just once. The CDR3 runs to 14 residues. Germline-derived CDR1 and CDR2 are SQVTM and ANQGSEA. V was clipped by 0 bases and J by 7 bases, with 12 bases between them. The chain links TRBV29-1 to TRBJ1-4, with D tentatively TRBD1 (5 bases). Sequenced: PBMCs. This TCR was sampled from a young woman in good health and CMV-seronegative. The DNA for the CDR3 is TGCAGCGTTGAAGACGGAGGGGCTGGTGAAAAACTGTTTTTT. Translating gives CSVEDGGAGEKLFF.